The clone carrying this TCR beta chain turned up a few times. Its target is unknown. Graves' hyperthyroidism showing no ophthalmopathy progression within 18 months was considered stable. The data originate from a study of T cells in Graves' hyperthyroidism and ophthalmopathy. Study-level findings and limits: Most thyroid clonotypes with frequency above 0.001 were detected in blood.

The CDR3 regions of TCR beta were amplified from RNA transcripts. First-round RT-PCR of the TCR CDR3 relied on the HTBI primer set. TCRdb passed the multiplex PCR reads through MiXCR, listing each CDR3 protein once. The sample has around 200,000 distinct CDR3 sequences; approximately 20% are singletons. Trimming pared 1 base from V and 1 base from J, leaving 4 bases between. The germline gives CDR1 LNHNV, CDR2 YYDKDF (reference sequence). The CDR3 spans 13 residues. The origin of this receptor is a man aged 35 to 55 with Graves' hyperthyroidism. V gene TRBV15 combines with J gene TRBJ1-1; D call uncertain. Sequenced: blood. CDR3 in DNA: TGTGCCACCAGCAGAGCTGGGAACACTGAAGCTTTCTTT. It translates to CATSRAGNTEAFF.